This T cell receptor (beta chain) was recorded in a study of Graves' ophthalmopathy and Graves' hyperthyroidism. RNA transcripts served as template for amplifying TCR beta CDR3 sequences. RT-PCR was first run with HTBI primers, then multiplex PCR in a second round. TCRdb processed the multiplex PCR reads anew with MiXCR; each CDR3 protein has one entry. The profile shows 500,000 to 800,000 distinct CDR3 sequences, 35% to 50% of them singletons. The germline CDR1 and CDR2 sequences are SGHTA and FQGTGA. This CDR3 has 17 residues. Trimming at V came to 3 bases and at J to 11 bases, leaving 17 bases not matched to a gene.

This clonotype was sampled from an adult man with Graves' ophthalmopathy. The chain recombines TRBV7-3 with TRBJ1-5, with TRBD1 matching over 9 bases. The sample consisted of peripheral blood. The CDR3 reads CASSLTGGTEMRGAQHF. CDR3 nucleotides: TGTGCCAGCAGCTTGACAGGGGGGACGGAAATGCGCGGTGCCCAGCATTTT.